A selection of T cell receptor beta chains follows, all from one sample in a study of identical twins. A single record per CDR3 protein comes from TCRdb applying MiXCR to the 5' RACE reads. The sample includes approximately 600,000 distinct CDR3 sequences, around 7.4% of them seen just once. These data were also filed under a second study, of yellow fever vaccine responses in identical twins.

The sample consisted of PBMCs. The source is a woman under 30 in good health. The CDR3 runs from the conserved cysteine through the conserved F or W. The D gene is left open where the match is weak. The size of a clone is reported for some rows only, either as once, few or many, or as a class for expanded clones.

d_call: -
clone_size: -
j_call: TRBJ2-3
v_call: TRBV24-1
cdr3_aa: CATSDLTRTGTDTQYF
cdr3_nt: TGTGCCACCAGTGATTTGACCCGGACAGGCACAGATACGCAGTATTTT

d_call: TRBD2
clone_size: few
j_call: TRBJ2-7
v_call: TRBV5-1
cdr3_aa: CASSTGTTFYEQYF
cdr3_nt: TGCGCCAGCAGTACCGGGACTACGTTCTACGAGCAGTACTTC

d_call: TRBD1
clone_size: many
j_call: TRBJ1-1
v_call: TRBV5-1
cdr3_aa: CASSQTGVGNTEAFF
cdr3_nt: TGCGCCAGCAGCCAAACAGGGGTAGGGAACACTGAAGCTTTCTTT

d_call: -
clone_size: -
j_call: TRBJ2-3
v_call: TRBV2
cdr3_aa: CASSEAGGPYTQYF
cdr3_nt: TGTGCCAGCAGTGAAGCGGGGGGGCCATATACGCAGTATTTT

d_call: -
clone_size: few
j_call: TRBJ2-1
v_call: TRBV9
cdr3_aa: CASSVVGGSSNEQFF
cdr3_nt: TGTGCCAGCAGCGTAGTAGGGGGAAGTAGCAATGAGCAGTTCTTC

d_call: -
clone_size: -
j_call: TRBJ2-1
v_call: TRBV7-6
cdr3_aa: CASSSGRFNEQFF
cdr3_nt: TGTGCCAGCAGCTCGGGACGATTTAATGAGCAGTTCTTC

d_call: TRBD2
clone_size: few
j_call: TRBJ2-3
v_call: TRBV4-2
cdr3_aa: CASSFGLAGDIDTQYF
cdr3_nt: TGTGCCAGCAGCTTTGGACTAGCGGGAGATATAGATACGCAGTATTTT

d_call: TRBD2
clone_size: many
j_call: TRBJ2-2
v_call: TRBV7-8
cdr3_aa: CASSGEGRWELFF
cdr3_nt: TGTGCCAGCAGCGGGGAGGGGCGATGGGAGCTGTTTTTT

d_call: TRBD1
clone_size: many
j_call: TRBJ1-5
v_call: TRBV10-3
cdr3_aa: CAISGGQESNQPQHF
cdr3_nt: TGTGCCATCAGTGGGGGACAGGAGTCCAATCAGCCCCAGCATTTT

d_call: -
clone_size: few
j_call: TRBJ1-3
v_call: TRBV18
cdr3_aa: CASSPNQALSGNTIYF
cdr3_nt: TGTGCCAGCTCACCCAACCAGGCCCTCTCTGGAAACACCATATATTTT

d_call: -
clone_size: -
j_call: TRBJ2-2
v_call: TRBV12-3/TRBV12-4
cdr3_aa: CASYIAGELFF
cdr3_nt: TGTGCCAGCTATATCGCCGGGGAGCTGTTTTTT

d_call: -
clone_size: few
j_call: TRBJ2-7
v_call: TRBV12-3/TRBV12-4
cdr3_aa: CASSSTPGSYEQYF
cdr3_nt: TGTGCCAGCAGTTCGACACCCGGCTCCTACGAGCAGTACTTC

d_call: TRBD1
clone_size: -
j_call: TRBJ1-2
v_call: TRBV13
cdr3_aa: CASSGRRGQSNYGYTF
cdr3_nt: TGTGCCAGCAGCGGGCGACGGGGACAGTCTAACTATGGCTACACCTTC

d_call: TRBD1
clone_size: many
j_call: TRBJ2-7
v_call: TRBV7-2
cdr3_aa: CASSSSRDRAHEQYF
cdr3_nt: TGTGCCAGCAGCTCTAGCCGGGACAGGGCCCACGAGCAGTACTTC

d_call: TRBD1
clone_size: many
j_call: TRBJ1-2
v_call: TRBV2
cdr3_aa: CASNGRGEGYTF
cdr3_nt: TGTGCCAGCAACGGCAGGGGGGAGGGCTACACCTTC

d_call: -
clone_size: few
j_call: TRBJ2-5
v_call: TRBV7-2
cdr3_aa: CASSQPHGGGETQYF
cdr3_nt: TGTGCCAGCAGCCAACCACACGGGGGTGGGGAGACCCAGTACTTC

d_call: -
clone_size: -
j_call: TRBJ2-3
v_call: TRBV15
cdr3_aa: CATSRAGVNTDTQYF
cdr3_nt: TGTGCCACCAGCAGAGCGGGAGTTAATACAGATACGCAGTATTTT

d_call: TRBD2
clone_size: many
j_call: TRBJ2-3
v_call: TRBV4-1
cdr3_aa: CASSQEVGLAGDWADTQYF
cdr3_nt: TGCGCCAGCAGCCAAGAAGTTGGTCTAGCGGGGGACTGGGCAGATACGCAGTATTTT

d_call: TRBD2
clone_size: -
j_call: TRBJ2-5
v_call: TRBV5-1
cdr3_aa: CASSLEGTSGGEETQYF
cdr3_nt: TGCGCCAGCAGCTTGGAAGGGACTAGCGGGGGGGAAGAGACCCAGTACTTC

d_call: -
clone_size: few
j_call: TRBJ2-1
v_call: TRBV7-9
cdr3_aa: CASSRRQANNEQFF
cdr3_nt: TGTGCCAGCAGCCGTCGACAGGCAAACAATGAGCAGTTCTTC

d_call: TRBD2
clone_size: many
j_call: TRBJ2-1
v_call: TRBV27
cdr3_aa: CASSSSAGERYNEQFF
cdr3_nt: TGTGCCAGCAGTTCGTCAGCGGGAGAGCGGTACAATGAGCAGTTCTTC

d_call: -
clone_size: many
j_call: TRBJ1-5
v_call: TRBV27
cdr3_aa: CASSLSPRGAQPQHF
cdr3_nt: TGTGCCAGCAGTTTATCCCCCCGGGGGGCGCAGCCCCAGCATTTT

d_call: TRBD2
clone_size: few
j_call: TRBJ2-1
v_call: TRBV10-2
cdr3_aa: CASSEEAGGDNEQFF
cdr3_nt: TGCGCCAGCAGTGAGGAGGCGGGGGGGGACAATGAGCAGTTCTTC

d_call: TRBD2
clone_size: many
j_call: TRBJ2-4
v_call: TRBV11-1
cdr3_aa: CASSQLPGTSGSVKNIQYF
cdr3_nt: TGTGCCAGCAGCCAATTACCCGGGACTAGCGGGAGCGTCAAAAACATTCAGTACTTC

d_call: -
clone_size: few
j_call: TRBJ2-5
v_call: TRBV7-9
cdr3_aa: CASSLLGDPQETQYF
cdr3_nt: TGTGCCAGCAGCTTATTGGGAGACCCTCAAGAGACCCAGTACTTC

d_call: TRBD2
clone_size: many
j_call: TRBJ2-1
v_call: TRBV9
cdr3_aa: CASSVAGAGGPNEQFF
cdr3_nt: TGTGCCAGCAGCGTAGCCGGAGCGGGAGGCCCCAATGAGCAGTTCTTC

d_call: TRBD2
clone_size: -
j_call: TRBJ2-3
v_call: TRBV20-1
cdr3_aa: CSANLAGVADTQYF
cdr3_nt: TGCAGTGCCAACCTGGCGGGAGTCGCAGATACGCAGTATTTT

d_call: TRBD2
clone_size: many
j_call: TRBJ2-5
v_call: TRBV5-5
cdr3_aa: CASSLVVSGGQETQYF
cdr3_nt: TGTGCCAGCAGCTTGGTAGTTAGCGGGGGACAAGAGACCCAGTACTTC

d_call: TRBD2
clone_size: many
j_call: TRBJ2-7
v_call: TRBV5-1
cdr3_aa: CASSPAGGNEQYF
cdr3_nt: TGCGCCAGCAGCCCAGCGGGAGGGAATGAGCAGTACTTC

d_call: -
clone_size: many
j_call: TRBJ1-1
v_call: TRBV9
cdr3_aa: CASSDGGFTEAFF
cdr3_nt: TGTGCCAGCAGCGACGGGGGATTTACTGAAGCTTTCTTT

d_call: TRBD2
clone_size: -
j_call: TRBJ2-5
v_call: TRBV4-2
cdr3_aa: CASSQDSTSGGGETQYF
cdr3_nt: TGTGCCAGCAGCCAAGATTCGACTAGCGGGGGCGGGGAGACCCAGTACTTC

d_call: -
clone_size: many
j_call: TRBJ1-1
v_call: TRBV10-3
cdr3_aa: CAISESQGGLGEAFF
cdr3_nt: TGTGCCATCAGTGAGTCGCAGGGAGGCCTAGGCGAAGCTTTCTTT

d_call: -
clone_size: -
j_call: TRBJ1-5
v_call: TRBV20-1
cdr3_aa: CSATGRDSNQPQHF
cdr3_nt: TGCAGTGCCACAGGGAGGGATAGCAATCAGCCCCAGCATTTT

d_call: -
clone_size: -
j_call: TRBJ1-2
v_call: TRBV15
cdr3_aa: CATSRGRGAVYGYTF
cdr3_nt: TGTGCCACCAGCAGAGGCCGAGGGGCGGTTTATGGCTACACCTTC

d_call: TRBD1
clone_size: many
j_call: TRBJ1-2
v_call: TRBV24-1
cdr3_aa: CATSGNPGTANYGYTF
cdr3_nt: TGTGCCACCAGTGGGAACCCCGGGACAGCGAACTATGGCTACACCTTC

d_call: -
clone_size: few
j_call: TRBJ2-5
v_call: TRBV25-1
cdr3_aa: CASSGWAGLETQYF
cdr3_nt: TGTGCCAGCAGTGGATGGGCAGGGTTAGAGACCCAGTACTTC

d_call: -
clone_size: many
j_call: TRBJ1-1
v_call: TRBV5-1
cdr3_aa: CASSVTANTEAFF
cdr3_nt: TGCGCCAGCAGTGTAACGGCGAACACTGAAGCTTTCTTT

d_call: TRBD1
clone_size: many
j_call: TRBJ2-1
v_call: TRBV12-3/TRBV12-4
cdr3_aa: CASRPGTGYFEQFF
cdr3_nt: TGTGCCAGCAGACCCGGGACAGGGTACTTTGAGCAGTTCTTC

d_call: TRBD2
clone_size: -
j_call: TRBJ2-1
v_call: TRBV7-3
cdr3_aa: CASSLGSGSRNEQFF
cdr3_nt: TGTGCCAGCAGCTTAGGTAGCGGGAGTCGGAATGAGCAGTTCTTC

d_call: TRBD2
clone_size: many
j_call: TRBJ2-7
v_call: TRBV6-1
cdr3_aa: CASSSGTSGTPYEQYF
cdr3_nt: TGTGCCAGCAGCTCCGGGACTAGCGGAACGCCCTACGAGCAGTACTTC